This T cell receptor beta chain was obtained from a study of T cells in women clearing cervical HPV infection. Study in general: Case blood was drawn when the lesion was first found; control blood after infection became undetectable. For cases, blood was sampled a median approximately 150 days after lesion detection, interquartile range roughly 80 to 220 days.

Study results and caveats: Repertoire richness, not evenness, was significantly elevated in CIN3+ cases versus controls.

Profiling relied on immunoSEQ multiplex PCR, and the TCRdb table lists in-frame clones only, not all of them. This listing includes around 30,000 clones. The CDR3 is 16 residues long. Germline loops: CDR1 SGHRS, CDR2 YFSETQ. Losses at the gene ends were 2 bases for V and 7 bases for J; bases not matched to a gene: 10. Details on this clone: Its target is not known. The CDR3 end is not reached by the read, which stops 3 residues before it; the germline J gene fills it in.

Cervical HPV DNA detected by MY09/MY11 PCR, typed by dot-blot. The clonotype originates from a woman aged 18 to 75 with a cervical HPV16 infection that either progressed to CIN3+ or cleared (not recorded which). The sequenced material came from blood buffy coat. This rearrangement joins TRBV5-1 to TRBJ2-1; 9 bases map to TRBD1. The CDR3 DNA, read in part, is TGCGCCAGCAGCTTAGCACCGGGACAGGGACGGAATGAG. Translated: CASSLAPGQGRNE. The whole CDR3 protein reads CASSLAPGQGRNEQFF.